These T cell receptor beta chains were read from a single sample in a study of CD4 T cells in relation to SARS-CoV-2 and coronaviruses. The repertoire was sequenced with immunoSEQ multiplex PCR; TCRdb's copy has only in-frame clones and lacks some. The sample includes roughly 68,000 clones, 85% to 95% seen only once; the top ten take approximately 0.2%. Sequenced material: naive CD4+ T cells from PBMCs. The source is a human donor in good health. CDR3s include the opening cysteine and the closing phenylalanine or tryptophan. Each record gives: CDR3 protein, CDR3 DNA, clone size, D gene, J gene, V gene. D genes are given only for firm matches. Rows give clone size only sometimes, using once, few, many, or a class for an expanded clone.

CASSHGGETQYF,TGTGCCAGCAGCCACGGGGGAGAGACCCAGTACTTC,-,-,TRBJ2-5,TRBV3-1/TRBV3-2
CASSVEGLNSPLHF,TGTGCCAGCAGCGTAGAGGGGCTTAATTCACCCCTCCACTTT,-,-,TRBJ1-6,TRBV9
CASSRGQGSGETQYF,TGTGCCAGCAGCCGAGGACAGGGGTCAGGGGAGACCCAGTACTTC,-,TRBD1,TRBJ2-5,TRBV7-9
CASSLTGSQETQYF,TGCGCCAGCAGCTTGACGGGTTCTCAAGAGACCCAGTACTTC,-,-,TRBJ2-5,TRBV5-1
CASSLEGQGSNTGELFF,TGCGCCAGCAGCTTGGAGGGACAGGGGTCAAACACCGGGGAGCTGTTTTTT,-,TRBD1,TRBJ2-2,TRBV5-1
CASSPGAGSSYNEQFF,TGTGCCAGCAGCCCGGGCGCGGGAAGCTCCTACAATGAGCAGTTCTTC,-,-,TRBJ2-1,TRBV5-6
CASSPAGQANTEAFF,TGTGCCAGCTCACCGGCGGGACAAGCGAACACTGAAGCTTTCTTT,-,-,TRBJ1-1,TRBV18
CASRGRQGGEQYF,TGTGCCAGCCGTGGCCGACAGGGCGGCGAGCAGTACTTC,-,TRBD1,TRBJ2-7,TRBV28
CASSFLDYGYTF,TGTGCCAGCAGCTTTTTAGACTATGGCTACACCTTC,-,-,TRBJ1-2,TRBV11-2
CAWSVGGGPHF,TGTGCCTGGAGTGTAGGGGGAGGGCCTCACTTC,-,-,TRBJ2-7,TRBV30
CASSIHRDRDNSPLHF,TGCGCCAGCAGCATACACCGGGACAGGGATAATTCACCCCTCCACTTT,-,TRBD1,TRBJ1-6,TRBV5-1
CASSRQGEVGGYTF,TGTGCCAGCAGCAGACAGGGGGAGGTTGGTGGCTACACCTTC,once,TRBD1,TRBJ1-2,TRBV6-5
CAWSAIAGGLTDTQYF,TGTGCCTGGAGTGCCATAGCGGGAGGCCTCACAGATACGCAGTATTTT,-,TRBD2,TRBJ2-3,TRBV30
CASSQDYVHYEQYF,TGTGCCAGCAGCCAAGATTATGTCCACTACGAGCAGTACTTC,-,-,TRBJ2-7,TRBV3-1/TRBV3-2
CASSSGRWYGNEQFF,TGTGCCAGCAGCTCAGGACGGTGGTATGGCAATGAGCAGTTCTTC,-,-,TRBJ2-1,TRBV14
CASRDFIQTVNTEAFF,TGTGCCAGCAGAGACTTCATACAGACTGTAAACACTGAAGCTTTCTTT,-,-,TRBJ1-1,TRBV19
CASNPLTGLHNEQFF,TGTGCCAGCAACCCATTAACGGGGCTACACAATGAGCAGTTCTTC,-,-,TRBJ2-1,TRBV27
CASTLWDGDYGYTF,TGTGCCAGCACCCTGTGGGACGGAGACTATGGCTACACCTTC,-,-,TRBJ1-2,TRBV7-2
CASSPGLGTQYF,TGTGCCAGCTCACCGGGATTAGGGACCCAGTACTTC,-,-,TRBJ2-5,TRBV18
CASSWEGPANTGELFF,TGTGCCAGCAGTTGGGAGGGGCCGGCGAACACCGGGGAGCTGTTTTTT,-,TRBD2,TRBJ2-2,TRBV6-5
CASSYSSSASTDTQYF,TGTGCCAGCAGTTACTCGTCTAGCGCCAGCACAGATACGCAGTATTTT,-,-,TRBJ2-3,TRBV6-5
CASSQGRVSTDTQYF,TGCGCCAGCAGCCAAGGCCGGGTCTCCACAGATACGCAGTATTTT,-,-,TRBJ2-3,TRBV4-3
CASSTPGQGGQPQHF,TGTGCCAGCAGTACCCCGGGACAGGGGGGTCAGCCCCAGCATTTT,-,TRBD1,TRBJ1-5,TRBV28
CASSQDLRGGGTGELFF,TGCGCCAGCAGCCAAGATCTTCGGGGGGGCGGGACCGGGGAGCTGTTTTTT,-,TRBD2,TRBJ2-2,TRBV4-3
CASSFGRDYGYTF,TGTGCCAGCAGTTTTGGCAGGGACTATGGCTACACCTTC,-,-,TRBJ1-2,TRBV27
CASSSHAGGMAGELFF,TGCGCCAGCAGCTCCCACGCAGGTGGAATGGCCGGGGAGCTGTTTTTT,-,-,TRBJ2-2,TRBV5-1
CASSRGQGRRGAKNIQYF,TGCGCCAGCAGCCGGGGACAGGGGAGGAGGGGTGCCAAAAACATTCAGTACTTC,-,TRBD1,TRBJ2-4,TRBV4-1
CASSLTGLAGPEGTQYF,TGCGCCAGCAGCTTGACGGGACTAGCGGGGCCGGAGGGTACGCAGTATTTT,-,TRBD2,TRBJ2-3,TRBV5-1
CASSAGLAAYNEQFF,TGCGCCAGCAGCGCGGGACTAGCGGCCTACAATGAGCAGTTCTTC,-,TRBD2,TRBJ2-1,TRBV5-1
CASSATGGPYEQYF,TGTGCCAGCAGCGCGACAGGGGGCCCCTACGAGCAGTACTTC,-,TRBD1,TRBJ2-7,TRBV9
CAISGMGTDTQYF,TGTGCCATCTCAGGGATGGGCACAGATACGCAGTATTTT,-,-,TRBJ2-3,TRBV10-3
CASSVDRGDTEAFF,TGTGCCAGCAGCGTAGACAGGGGCGACACTGAAGCTTTCTTT,-,TRBD1,TRBJ1-1,TRBV9
CASSPDYALNGYGYTF,TGCGCCAGCAGCCCGGACTACGCGTTAAATGGCTATGGCTACACCTTC,-,-,TRBJ1-2,TRBV5-1
CASTGQPYSNQPQHF,TGTGCCAGCACCGGACAGCCTTATAGCAATCAGCCCCAGCATTTT,-,-,TRBJ1-5,TRBV19
CASSMGQGPPNYGYTF,TGTGCCAGTAGTATGGGGCAGGGCCCTCCCAACTATGGCTACACCTTC,-,-,TRBJ1-2,TRBV19
CASSISFLRDRVYEQYF,TGTGCCAGTAGTATAAGCTTTCTAAGGGACAGGGTCTACGAGCAGTACTTC,-,TRBD1,TRBJ2-7,TRBV19